This entry concerns a single T cell receptor beta chain. Its antigen is unknown. The source of the sample is a study of cytomegalovirus exposure and HLA in healthy donors. On the study more broadly: There were approximately 400 genotyped donors. Of these, roughly 86% fell in the genetic ancestry cluster associated with self-reported Caucasian donors. Whole-study findings and limits: Fewer N-insertions than the 666-donor mean were reportedly shown by an Asian-associated ancestry cluster in a later analysis. Reports described diagnosis of cytomegalovirus status by the classifier as highly specific and sensitive.

The trim removed 2 bases at V and 0 bases at J, leaving 7 bases unmatched. Germline V gene lookup returns CDR1 MNHEY and CDR2 SVGAGI. This CDR3 has 16 residues. PCR primers comprised 60 Vbeta and 13 Jbeta primers. Sequenced by immunoSEQ multiplex PCR; TCRdb stores in-frame clones only, minus some. The sample lists 100,000 to 150,000 clones; 60% to 85% were seen once. The origin of this receptor is a woman in her thirties or forties in good health and CMV-seronegative. V is TRBV6-5 and J is TRBJ2-7, with 7 nucleotides matching TRBD1. Source material: PBMCs. The CDR3 DNA reads TGTGCCAGCAGTTACACAGCCGGGACAGTCTCCTACGAGCAGTACTTC. As protein: CASSYTAGTVSYEQYF.